A selection of T cell receptor beta chains follows, all from one sample in a study of Ad26.COV2.S vaccination and SARS-CoV-2 variants. Clones were read by immunoSEQ multiplex PCR, and TCRdb kept only the in-frame ones, dropping some. This table has around 250,000 clones, around 88% appearing once. The sequencing used peripheral blood, collected in a trial of Ad26.COV2.S vaccine versus placebo. These receptors all stem from a person between 18 and 65 years old who received the Ad26.COV2.S COVID-19 vaccine or a placebo. Both conserved end residues are part of each CDR3. Fields, in order: clone size, V gene, J gene, D gene, CDR3 protein, CDR3 DNA. A D gene is named only where the DNA matches it firmly. The size entry is marked missing in some rows and otherwise reads once, few, many or a size class.

size: NA; V: TRBV10-3; J: TRBJ2-7; D: NA; CDR3: CAISDRGSYEQYF; DNA: TGTGCCATCAGTGACAGGGGCTCATACGAGCAGTACTTC
size: NA; V: TRBV10-3; J: TRBJ2-7; D: TRBD2; CDR3: CAISDGLAIYEQYF; DNA: TGTGCCATCAGTGACGGACTAGCGATCTACGAGCAGTACTTC
size: NA; V: TRBV30; J: TRBJ2-4; D: NA; CDR3: CAWSAGTVAKNIQYF; DNA: TGTGCCTGGAGTGCCGGGACGGTAGCCAAAAACATTCAGTACTTC
size: NA; V: TRBV7-2; J: TRBJ2-5; D: TRBD2; CDR3: CASSLARGGGSETQYF; DNA: TGTGCCAGCAGCCTCGCAAGAGGCGGGGGGTCAGAGACCCAGTACTTC
size: NA; V: TRBV30; J: TRBJ1-3; D: NA; CDR3: CALTPRGALNTIYF; DNA: TGTGCCTTGACCCCGCGAGGAGCTCTAAACACCATATATTTT
size: NA; V: TRBV7-2; J: TRBJ1-1; D: NA; CDR3: CASSLAGTLRDTEAFF; DNA: TGTGCCAGCAGCTTAGCGGGGACTCTGAGGGACACTGAAGCTTTCTTT
size: NA; V: TRBV6-5; J: TRBJ2-3; D: NA; CDR3: CASETSTDTQYF; DNA: TGTGCCAGTGAGACTAGCACAGATACGCAGTATTTT
size: NA; V: TRBV10-3; J: TRBJ1-4; D: TRBD1; CDR3: CAISETTGGVNEKLFF; DNA: TGTGCCATCAGTGAGACCACAGGGGGCGTGAATGAAAAACTGTTTTTT
size: NA; V: TRBV6-5; J: TRBJ2-3; D: NA; CDR3: CASSPPGATDTQYF; DNA: TGTGCCAGCAGCCCCCCAGGCGCTACAGATACGCAGTATTTT
size: NA; V: TRBV27; J: TRBJ2-1; D: NA; CDR3: CASSLGTFNEQFF; DNA: TGTGCCAGCAGTTTAGGGACTTTCAATGAGCAGTTCTTC
size: NA; V: TRBV12-3/TRBV12-4; J: TRBJ2-1; D: NA; CDR3: CASSLDNYNEQFF; DNA: TGTGCCAGCAGTTTAGACAACTACAATGAGCAGTTCTTC
size: NA; V: TRBV30; J: TRBJ1-1; D: NA; CDR3: CAWERASTEAFF; DNA: TGTGCCTGGGAACGGGCCTCCACTGAAGCTTTCTTT
size: NA; V: TRBV20-1; J: TRBJ1-2; D: TRBD1; CDR3: CSAKTGVGYTF; DNA: TGCAGTGCCAAAACAGGGGTCGGCTACACCTTC
size: NA; V: TRBV18; J: TRBJ1-1; D: NA; CDR3: CASSPNTGNTEAFF; DNA: TGTGCCAGCTCACCAAATACAGGGAACACTGAAGCTTTCTTT
size: NA; V: TRBV7-9; J: TRBJ2-1; D: TRBD2; CDR3: CASILSSGSGLNEQFF; DNA: TGTGCCAGCATCCTTAGTAGCGGGAGTGGGTTAAATGAGCAGTTCTTC
size: NA; V: TRBV4-3; J: TRBJ1-6; D: NA; CDR3: CASSQDHWYNSPLHF; DNA: TGCGCCAGCAGCCAAGATCACTGGTATAATTCACCCCTCCACTTT
size: once; V: TRBV3-1/TRBV3-2; J: TRBJ1-6; D: TRBD1; CDR3: CASSNRQGARGSPLHF; DNA: TGTGCCAGCAGCAACCGACAGGGGGCGAGGGGTTCACCCCTCCACTTT
size: NA; V: TRBV5-4; J: TRBJ1-2; D: TRBD1; CDR3: CASSPQGGNGYTF; DNA: TGTGCCAGCAGCCCACAGGGGGGGAACGGCTACACCTTC
size: NA; V: TRBV12-3/TRBV12-4; J: TRBJ2-2; D: NA; CDR3: CASSPRIGELFF; DNA: TGTGCCAGCAGTCCCCGGATAGGGGAGCTGTTTTTT
size: few; V: TRBV29-1; J: TRBJ2-1; D: NA; CDR3: CSAPRGGFPYNEQFF; DNA: TGCAGCGCTCCTCGAGGTGGGTTCCCCTACAATGAGCAGTTCTTC
size: NA; V: TRBV24-1; J: TRBJ2-1; D: NA; CDR3: CATSDAGTFSSYNEQFF; DNA: TGTGCCACCAGTGATGCCGGGACTTTCAGCTCCTACAATGAGCAGTTCTTC
size: NA; V: TRBV5-1; J: TRBJ1-2; D: NA; CDR3: CASSLMGDGYTF; DNA: TGCGCCAGCAGCTTAATGGGAGATGGCTACACCTTC
size: NA; V: TRBV19; J: TRBJ1-2; D: TRBD1; CDR3: CASSFTRGQDPTYGTYGYTF; DNA: TGTGCCAGTAGTTTCACTCGAGGACAGGACCCAACCTACGGAACCTATGGCTACACCTTC
size: NA; V: TRBV6-4; J: TRBJ1-1; D: TRBD1; CDR3: CASSRTGGTEAFF; DNA: TGTGCCAGCAGTCGGACAGGAGGAACTGAAGCTTTCTTT
size: NA; V: TRBV27; J: TRBJ1-2; D: TRBD1; CDR3: CASSFGQGGGYTF; DNA: TGTGCCAGCAGTTTTGGTCAGGGGGGAGGCTACACCTTC
size: NA; V: TRBV6-5; J: TRBJ2-1; D: TRBD1; CDR3: CASSLQGTLNEQFF; DNA: TGTGCCAGCAGCTTACAGGGGACACTCAATGAGCAGTTCTTC
size: NA; V: TRBV4-1; J: TRBJ2-3; D: NA; CDR3: CASSTLHGTTTDTQYF; DNA: TGCGCCAGCAGCACCTTACACGGGACAACCACAGATACGCAGTATTTT
size: NA; V: TRBV5-4; J: TRBJ2-5; D: TRBD2; CDR3: CASSWTSGGETQYF; DNA: TGTGCCAGCAGCTGGACTAGCGGGGGAGAGACCCAGTACTTC
size: NA; V: TRBV14; J: TRBJ2-3; D: TRBD1; CDR3: CASSQEQGTQYF; DNA: TGTGCCAGCAGCCAAGAACAGGGGACGCAGTATTTT
size: NA; V: TRBV20-1; J: TRBJ2-2; D: NA; CDR3: CSASLGVSTGELFF; DNA: TGCAGTGCTAGTCTGGGGGTATCCACCGGGGAGCTGTTTTTT
size: NA; V: TRBV18; J: TRBJ1-4; D: NA; CDR3: CASSPPSGKGNEKLFF; DNA: TGTGCCAGCTCACCACCGAGTGGGAAGGGCAATGAAAAACTGTTTTTT
size: once; V: TRBV5-4; J: TRBJ2-5; D: NA; CDR3: CASSQRQGGETQYF; DNA: TGTGCCAGCAGCCAGAGACAGGGAGGAGAGACCCAGTACTTC
size: NA; V: TRBV12-5; J: TRBJ2-1; D: TRBD2; CDR3: CASGLVLAATSGNEQFF; DNA: TGTGCTAGTGGTTTGGTACTAGCGGCCACATCGGGCAATGAGCAGTTCTTC
size: NA; V: TRBV30; J: TRBJ2-5; D: NA; CDR3: CALRGRSQETQYF; DNA: TGTGCCTTACGAGGGCGGAGTCAAGAGACCCAGTACTTC
size: NA; V: TRBV7-2; J: TRBJ1-4; D: NA; CDR3: CASSRVRNDPVFF; DNA: TGTGCCAGCAGCCGGGTAAGGAATGATCCGGTGTTTTTT
size: NA; V: TRBV7-2; J: TRBJ2-2; D: NA; CDR3: CASEASFNTGELFF; DNA: TGTGCCAGCGAGGCTAGTTTTAACACCGGGGAGCTGTTTTTT
size: NA; V: TRBV18; J: TRBJ2-6; D: TRBD1; CDR3: CASRAQDRAASGANVLTF; DNA: TGTGCCAGCCGGGCCCAAGACAGGGCCGCCTCTGGGGCCAACGTCCTGACTTTC
size: NA; V: TRBV6-2/TRBV6-3; J: TRBJ2-3; D: NA; CDR3: CASSHGGHQYF; DNA: TGTGCCAGCAGTCACGGGGGGCATCAGTATTTT
size: NA; V: TRBV7-2; J: TRBJ2-7; D: TRBD2; CDR3: CASSLAGLAGGQYF; DNA: TGTGCCAGCAGCTTAGCGGGACTAGCGGGGGGGCAGTACTTC
size: NA; V: TRBV7-8; J: TRBJ2-3; D: TRBD2; CDR3: CASSLGMGAGVGDTQYF; DNA: TGTGCCAGCAGCTTAGGGATGGGAGCGGGAGTGGGGGATACGCAGTATTTT
size: NA; V: TRBV7-9; J: TRBJ2-2; D: NA; CDR3: CANSSSGTGELFF; DNA: TGTGCCAACAGCTCCTCGGGGACCGGGGAGCTGTTTTTT
size: NA; V: TRBV4-3; J: TRBJ2-2; D: NA; CDR3: CASSPPWDSGELFF; DNA: TGCGCCAGCAGCCCTCCATGGGATTCCGGGGAGCTGTTTTTT
size: few; V: TRBV5-4; J: TRBJ1-1; D: TRBD1; CDR3: CASSRGQAKNTEAFF; DNA: TGTGCCAGCAGCCGCGGACAGGCGAAGAACACTGAAGCTTTCTTT
size: NA; V: TRBV4-1; J: TRBJ1-1; D: NA; CDR3: CASSQVWDPGTEAFF; DNA: TGCGCCAGCAGCCAGGTTTGGGACCCCGGGACTGAAGCTTTCTTT
size: NA; V: TRBV6-5; J: TRBJ1-5; D: NA; CDR3: CATLSRGSNQPQHF; DNA: TGTGCCACCCTAAGTCGCGGTAGCAATCAGCCCCAGCATTTT
size: NA; V: TRBV5-4; J: TRBJ1-2; D: NA; CDR3: CASSFPGQGRIYGYTF; DNA: TGTGCCAGCAGCTTCCCGGGGCAGGGGCGCATCTATGGCTACACCTTC
size: NA; V: TRBV7-9; J: TRBJ1-1; D: NA; CDR3: CASSLGPRNTEAFF; DNA: TGTGCCAGCAGCTTAGGCCCCAGGAACACTGAAGCTTTCTTT
size: NA; V: TRBV4-1; J: TRBJ2-2; D: TRBD1; CDR3: CASSHADRGTGELFF; DNA: TGCGCCAGCAGCCATGCGGACAGGGGCACCGGGGAGCTGTTTTTT
size: NA; V: TRBV29-1; J: TRBJ1-4; D: TRBD1; CDR3: CSVGGTGSNEKLFF; DNA: TGCAGCGTCGGGGGGACAGGCAGTAATGAAAAACTGTTTTTT
size: NA; V: TRBV6-2/TRBV6-3; J: TRBJ2-1; D: NA; CDR3: CASSYVGSNEQFF; DNA: TGTGCCAGCAGTTATGTCGGTTCCAATGAGCAGTTCTTC
size: NA; V: TRBV9; J: TRBJ2-1; D: NA; CDR3: CASSVGNFGGPEQFF; DNA: TGTGCCAGCAGCGTAGGGAACTTCGGAGGGCCCGAGCAGTTCTTC
size: NA; V: TRBV7-2; J: TRBJ2-1; D: TRBD2; CDR3: CASSATSGVYNEQFF; DNA: TGTGCCAGCAGCGCGACTAGCGGGGTGTACAATGAGCAGTTCTTC
size: NA; V: TRBV4-2; J: TRBJ1-6; D: NA; CDR3: CASSPSSNNSPLHF; DNA: TGTGCCAGCAGCCCCTCCTCTAATAATTCACCCCTCCACTTT
size: NA; V: TRBV6-5; J: TRBJ1-2; D: NA; CDR3: CAASLRGNYGYTF; DNA: TGTGCCGCTTCGCTTAGGGGGAACTATGGCTACACCTTC
size: once; V: TRBV5-1; J: TRBJ2-7; D: NA; CDR3: CASSLGPGTATYEQYF; DNA: TGCGCCAGCAGCTTGGGGCCGGGCACAGCGACCTACGAGCAGTACTTC